Following are 8 T cell receptor beta chains from one sample sequenced in a study of T-cell reconstitution after alpha-beta-depleted transplantation in children. Unique molecular identifiers tagged the TCRbeta library. In TCRdb, the PCR reads were re-called with MiXCR into one record per CDR3 protein. The sample has about 200,000 distinct CDR3 sequences; 5.5% to 7% are singletons. This specimen consisted of PBMCs, obtained before TCRalphabeta/CD19-depleted stem cell transplant. Source of these receptors: a girl under two years old with combined immunodeficiency, due to receive a stem cell transplant.

In its sample, this clonotype was seen many times. The gene calls are TRBV28 and TRBJ2-1; D unclear. The CDR3 has 16 amino acids. Germline CDR1 is MDHEN and CDR2 is SYDVKM. V gave up 1 base and J gave up 2 bases, with 12 bases separating them. For the CDR3, the DNA is TGTGCCAGCAGTTTATTCGGGCGTAAGACCTACAATGAGCAGTTCTTC. Encoded protein: CASSLFGRKTYNEQFF.

This clonotype was recorded many times. The V call is TRBV5-1, the J call TRBJ2-3; 12 nucleotides match TRBD2. The CDR3 spans 18 residues. The V and J ends lost 2 bases and 2 bases, in that order; junction bases with no gene match: 9. CDR1 is SGHRS, CDR2 YFSETQ, per germline. CDR3 sequence: CASSFASGGAFPTDTQYF. CDR3 nucleotide sequence: TGCGCCAGCAGCTTTGCTAGCGGGGGGGCCTTTCCCACAGATACGCAGTATTTT.

This clonotype has at least ten counts. The V call is TRBV10-3, the J call TRBJ2-1; D may be TRBD1 (5 bases). This CDR3 region has 17 residues. The germline V gene encodes CDR1 ENHRY and CDR2 SYGVKD. V was pared by 6 bases and J by 7 bases, with 25 bases between. In DNA form, the CDR3 reads TGTGCCATCAGCAAGACGCTGGACAAGACAAGAGAAAATGAGCAGTTCTTC. Translation gives CAISKTLDKTRENEQFF.

Only a few counts were recorded for this clonotype. This chain joins TRBV3-1 and TRBJ2-2, with a tentative D call TRBD2 (5 bases). The V and J ends lost 3 bases and 1 base respectively, with 9 bases between them. The CDR3 loop spans 15 amino acids. Germline lookup yields CDR1 LGHDT and CDR2 YNNKEL (reference sequence). CDR3 protein: CASSQTAGNTGELFF. CDR3 nucleotide sequence: TGTGCCAGCAGCCAGACGGCGGGGAACACCGGGGAGCTGTTTTTT.

Many counts were recorded for this clonotype. V usage is TRBV5-1 and J usage is TRBJ2-7, with D perhaps assigned TRBD1 or TRBD2 (5 bases each). The CDR3 loop spans 15 amino acids. Trimming pared 4 bases from V and 3 bases from J, leaving 17 bases between. From germline, CDR1 is SGHRS and CDR2 YFSETQ. The CDR3 sequence: CASSLKRDGYYEQYF. The CDR3 nucleotides read TGCGCCAGCAGCCTAAAAAGGGACGGATACTACGAGCAGTACTTC.

This clonotype has a count of ten or more. The J gene is TRBJ1-3, the V gene TRBV20-1; 7 bases are shared with TRBD1. Trimming took 1 base from V and 2 from J; bases not matched to a gene: 5. This CDR3 is 15 amino acids long. Germline CDR1 and CDR2: DFQATT and SNEGSKA (reference sequence). The CDR3 DNA sequence: TGCAGTGCTAGAGTTTCCGGGACAGCTGGAAACACCATATATTTT. This codes for CSARVSGTAGNTIYF.

This clonotype was picked up a small number of times. CDR3 amino acids: CSSEGGSARVDEQFF. The CDR3, as DNA: TGCAGCTCCGAGGGGGGTAGCGCCCGGGTCGATGAGCAGTTCTTC. The chain combines TRBV29-1 with TRBJ2-1, with D perhaps being TRBD1 or TRBD2 (6 bases each). Germline-derived CDR1 and CDR2 are SQVTM and ANQGSEA. Trimming pared 8 bases from V and 8 bases from J, leaving 25 bases between. This CDR3 contains 15 residues.

This clonotype was detected many times. The rearrangement joins TRBV29-1 to TRBJ1-2; D may be TRBD1 (5 bases). The CDR3 runs to 13 residues. Germline values: CDR1 SQVTM, CDR2 ANQGSEA. V gave up 4 bases and J gave up 5 bases, with 14 bases separating them. The CDR3 DNA is TGCAGCGTTGTTCCCTATAGGGGATATGGCTACACCTTC. It encodes CSVVPYRGYGYTF.